This T cell receptor beta chain was found in a study of T cells in Graves' hyperthyroidism and ophthalmopathy. Between the trimmed V and J ends, which lost 1 base and 4 bases, there was a span of 14 bases. The CDR3 runs to 15 residues. CDR1 and CDR2 from the germline V gene are SGHDN and FVKESK. Researchers took RNA transcripts and amplified the TCR beta CDR3 regions from them. The HTBI set primed first-round TCR CDR3 RT-PCR. One entry per CDR3 protein results from TCRdb running MiXCR on the multiplex PCR reads. The repertoire holds 400,000 to 600,000 distinct CDR3 sequences, about 15% seen once, with 25% to 35% in the top ten. This clonotype came up many times.

The TCR was taken from a woman under 40 with Graves' ophthalmopathy. Sequencing was carried out using blood. The chain uses TRBV14 and TRBJ2-7; perhaps D is TRBD1 or TRBD2 (5 bases each). CDR3 nucleotides: TGTGCCAGCAGCCAAGTGGGGTCAGGGAGTTACGAGCAGTACTTC. Translated: CASSQVGSGSYEQYF.